This T cell receptor (beta chain) was identified during a study of regulatory T cells in long-lasting Graves disease. Library construction for TCR beta used iRepertoire HTBI primers and Arm-PCR of CDR3 regions. TCRdb re-called the multiplex PCR reads through MiXCR, storing one row per CDR3 protein. This table holds about 500,000 distinct CDR3 sequences, around 15% found once. This clonotype was detected a few times. Indicated time point: newly diagnosed GD, antithyroid drugs for less than 3 months. PBMC RNA served as the TCR library source. EDTA tubes held about 9.7 milliliters of peripheral blood from each patient. The sample was also reused in another study, on T cells in Graves' hyperthyroidism and ophthalmopathy. In that study: Stability of Graves' hyperthyroidism was defined as absent ophthalmopathy progression within 18 months. With the HTBI primer set, the TCR CDR3 went through a first round of RT-PCR.

Material: peripheral blood mononuclear cells (PBMCs), obtained at new diagnosis, from a patient treated with antithyroid drugs. The sequence derives from a man aged 35 to 55 with Graves disease.

The CDR3: CASSLGGGGKDTQYF. In nucleotides, the CDR3 is TGCGCCAGCAGCTTGGGAGGAGGGGGGAAAGATACGCAGTATTTT. The chain employs TRBV5-1 and TRBJ2-3; D possibly matches TRBD1 or TRBD2 (6 bases each). CDR3 length equals 15 residues. Trimming shortened V by 0 bases and J by 5 bases, and 13 bases separated the two germline ends. Germline V CDR1 and CDR2: SGHRS, YFSETQ.